The 24 T cell receptor beta chains presented below share a single source sample, sequenced in a study of T cells in Graves' hyperthyroidism and ophthalmopathy. Amplification targeted TCR beta CDR3 regions from RNA transcripts. HTBI primers were used for first-round RT-PCR of the TCR CDR3. TCRdb processed the multiplex PCR reads anew with MiXCR; each CDR3 protein has one entry. The sample lists hundreds of thousands of distinct CDR3 sequences; around 15% were seen once. The source material was blood. The receptors were gathered from a woman aged 25 to 39 with Graves' hyperthyroidism.

This clonotype was detected many times. The chain combines TRBV7-2 with TRBJ2-3; TRBD1 is a possible D gene (6 bases). The length of the CDR3 is 13 residues. Trimming shortened V by 6 bases and J by 2 bases, and 9 bases separated the two germline ends. Germline V gene data show CDR1 as SGHTA and CDR2 as FQGNSA. The CDR3: CASSRDNTDTQYF. CDR3 DNA: TGTGCCAGCAGTCGGGACAACACAGATACGCAGTATTTT.

This clonotype was seen ten or more times. This rearrangement joins TRBV28 to TRBJ1-5; a weak D match, TRBD1 (5 bases). The V gene lost 7 bases and the J gene lost 4 bases, with 17 bases spanning the gap. The CDR3 contains 15 residues. The germline V gene encodes CDR1 MDHEN and CDR2 SYDVKM. CDR3 in amino acids: CASIEGTTTNQPQHF. As DNA, the CDR3 is TGTGCCAGCATCGAAGGGACGACCACAAATCAGCCCCAGCATTTT.

With respect to this clonotype: A read error may produce the germline difference seen at one junction end. The chain employs TRBV4-1 and TRBJ1-5; D gene uncertain. Germline CDR1 and CDR2: MGHRA and YSYEKL. The CDR3 length is 14 residues. The CDR3 DNA sequence: TGCGCCAGCAGCCAAGATATGGCGAATCAGCCCCAGCGTTTT. Translation: CASSQDMANQPQRF.

This clonotype was seen ten or more times. The chain carries TRBV28 and TRBJ2-3; D is possibly TRBD1 (5 bases). Trimming pared 1 base from V and 2 bases from J, leaving 16 bases between. This CDR3 region has 17 residues. Germline CDR1 is MDHEN and CDR2 is SYDVKM. The CDR3 loop reads CASSLLGRVGPTDTQYF. DNA of the CDR3: TGTGCCAGCAGTTTATTAGGCAGGGTCGGACCCACAGATACGCAGTATTTT.

CDR3 coding DNA: TGTGCCAGCAGCTTATTCCAGAACTACGAGCAGTACTTC. This translates into CASSLFQNYEQYF. This sequence joins TRBV11-2 and TRBJ2-7; D is unresolved. Looked up from germline, CDR1 is SGHAT and CDR2 is FQNNGV. Trimming took 2 bases from V and 3 from J, leaving 8 bases between them. This CDR3 comprises 13 residues.

This clonotype came up a few times. J is TRBJ2-2 and V is TRBV29-1; D is unresolved. CDR3 size: 12 residues. Germline-derived CDR1 and CDR2 are SQVTM and ANQGSEA. The V end was cut by 3 bases, the J end by 1 base, with 3 bases between. CDR3 DNA sequence: TGCAGCGTTGACGAGAACACCGGGGAGCTGTTTTTT. Amino acid sequence: CSVDENTGELFF.

The chain recombines TRBV19 with TRBJ2-7; D uncertain. Germline CDR1 reads LNHDA; CDR2 reads SQIVND (reference sequence). V shed 1 base and J shed 3 bases, with 16 bases lying between them. This CDR3 is 16 amino acids long. This CDR3 reads CASSIGSGAPGYEQYF. CDR3 DNA: TGTGCCAGTAGTATAGGCTCCGGAGCGCCGGGCTACGAGCAGTACTTC.

The genes are TRBV30 and TRBJ1-1; TRBD1 aligns across 9 bases. This CDR3 has 13 amino acids. CDR1 GTSNPN and CDR2 SVGIG come from the germline V gene (reference sequence). V was clipped by 7 bases and J by 5 bases; unmatched bases: 8. CDR3 coding DNA: TGTGCCTCAGACAGGGGGTCCTTGACTGAAGCTTTCTTT. This gives the protein CASDRGSLTEAFF.

There are a few counts of this clonotype. This chain joins TRBV29-1 and TRBJ2-1; D is perhaps TRBD2 (6 bases). The CDR3 contains 12 residues. Trimming took 4 bases from V and 10 from J, leaving 14 bases between them. Germline assignment: CDR1 SQVTM and CDR2 ANQGSEA. CDR3 sequence reads: CSVVGTGWEQFF. The CDR3 DNA follows: TGCAGCGTTGTCGGGACTGGCTGGGAGCAGTTCTTC.

This clonotype has at least ten counts. This chain connects TRBV28 to TRBJ1-5; 7 nucleotides line up with TRBD1. From germline, CDR1 is MDHEN and CDR2 SYDVKM. The CDR3 consists of 16 residues. J lost 2 bases, V lost 7 bases, and 11 bases had no gene match. The CDR3 spells CASTLRPGTGNQPQHF. The CDR3 DNA reads TGTGCCAGCACCTTAAGGCCCGGGACAGGCAATCAGCCCCAGCATTTT.

Comment on this clonotype: A read error may explain this, as a much larger clone is one base away. CDR3 region: CAGSQTGPSSYEQYF. CDR3 coding DNA: TGTGCCGGCAGTCAAACAGGGCCTAGCTCCTACGAGCAGTACTTC. V and J are TRBV6-1 and TRBJ2-7, with D possibly being TRBD1 (6 bases). Looked up from germline, CDR1 is MNHNS and CDR2 is SASEGT. The CDR3 loop spans 15 amino acids.

This clonotype showed up many times. V usage is TRBV2 and J usage is TRBJ2-1, with 8 bases that match TRBD2. The CDR3 loop spans 14 amino acids. Germline V gives CDR1 SNHLY, CDR2 FYNNEI. Trimming took 10 bases from V and 2 from J; bases not matched to a gene: 7. The CDR3 protein is CATSREATYNEQFF. The CDR3 DNA follows: TGTGCCACCTCGCGGGAGGCCACCTACAATGAGCAGTTCTTC. Supplemented by reference TRBV2 and TRBJ2-1, the full variable domain reads EPEVTQTPSHQVTQMGQEVILRCVPISNHLYFYWYRQILGQKVEFLVSFYNNEISEKSEIFDDQFSVERPDGSNFTLKIRSTKLEDSAMYFCATSREATYNEQFFGPGTRLTVL.

This clonotype was seen repeatedly, ten times or more. The chain uses TRBV12-3 or TRBV12-4 and TRBJ2-3; 7 positions match TRBD1. The CDR3 loop spans 14 amino acids. The junction had 4 bases not matched to a gene; V was cut back by 6 bases and J by 1 base. CDR3 residues: CASRTTGGTDTQYF. CDR3 DNA sequence: TGTGCCAGCAGGACCACAGGGGGCACAGATACGCAGTATTTT.

This clonotype was counted between two and nine times. This chain joins TRBV7-3 and TRBJ2-7; TRBD2 agrees at 9 bases. The length of the CDR3 is 15 residues. Unmatched junction bases numbered 3, after V lost 0 bases and J lost 3 bases. Germline loops: CDR1 SGHTA, CDR2 FQGTGA. CDR3 amino acids: CASSLTGGGVYEQYF. CDR3 DNA sequence: TGTGCCAGCAGCTTAACCGGCGGGGGGGTCTACGAGCAGTACTTC. The full variable domain, with the rest looked up from reference TRBV7-3 and TRBJ2-7, is GAGVSQTPSNKVTEKGKYVELRCDPISGHTALYWYRQSLGQGPEFLIYFQGTGAADDSGLPNDRFFAVRPEGSVSTLKIQRTERGDSAVYLCASSLTGGGVYEQYFGPGTRLTVT.

This clonotype showed up many times. At one of its ends the junction is not consistent with the germline gene, which may arise from a read error. The gene calls are TRBV7-8 and TRBJ1-5, with D maybe TRBD1 (6 bases). This CDR3 region has 16 residues. The germline V gene has CDR1 SGHVS and CDR2 FQNEAQ. In DNA, the CDR3 is TGTGCCAGCAGCTTAGACCTCATACAGGGCAAACAGCCCCAGCATTTT. The encoded protein is CASSLDLIQGKQPQHF.

The chain uses TRBV2 and TRBJ1-2; 9 nucleotides line up with TRBD1. The CDR3 contains 13 residues. Germline V CDR1 and CDR2: SNHLY, FYNNEI. Trimming cost V 8 bases and J 3 bases; bases outside gene matches: 4. This chain's CDR3 is CASGGQGHYGYTF. CDR3 DNA: TGTGCCAGCGGGGGACAGGGCCACTATGGCTACACCTTC. Supplemented by reference TRBV2 and TRBJ1-2, the full variable domain reads EPEVTQTPSHQVTQMGQEVILRCVPISNHLYFYWYRQILGQKVEFLVSFYNNEISEKSEIFDDQFSVERPDGSNFTLKIRSTKLEDSAMYFCASGGQGHYGYTFGSGTRLTVV.

The chain combines TRBV30 with TRBJ1-2; no firm D call. Germline V lookup: CDR1 GTSNPN, CDR2 SVGIG (reference sequence). V lost 0 bases and J 7 bases, leaving 9 bases between the germline ends. The CDR3 extends over 12 amino acids. CDR3 region: CAWSVGASGYTF. CDR3 DNA: TGTGCCTGGAGTGTGGGAGCGAGTGGCTACACCTTC.

This clonotype was counted only a few times. The gene calls are TRBV4-1 and TRBJ2-7; 7 bases fit TRBD2. CDR1 MGHRA and CDR2 YSYEKL come from the germline V gene. Trimming cost V 0 bases and J 3 bases; bases outside gene matches: 8. The CDR3 sequence is 16 residues long. The CDR3 region is CASSQEGASGLYEQYF. In DNA, the CDR3 is TGCGCCAGCAGCCAAGAAGGGGCTAGCGGACTCTACGAGCAGTACTTC.

The chain recombines TRBV19 with TRBJ1-2, with a possible D match to TRBD1 (5 bases). CDR3 length equals 14 residues. Between the trimmed V and J ends, which lost 6 bases and 4 bases, there was a span of 15 bases. Germline lookup yields CDR1 LNHDA and CDR2 SQIVND (reference sequence). CDR3 DNA sequence: TGTGCCAGTAGCCGGACGGGGACCACCTATGGCTACACCTTC. Protein product: CASSRTGTTYGYTF.

The rearrangement uses TRBV7-3 and TRBJ2-1, with D perhaps matching TRBD2 (6 bases). V gave up 4 bases and J gave up 0 bases, with 10 bases separating them. Germline V gene sequence: CDR1 SGHTA, CDR2 FQGTGA. CDR3 size: 15 residues. The DNA for the CDR3 is TGTGCCAGCAGCTGGGACGGGAGCTCCTACAATGAGCAGTTCTTC. Encoded protein: CASSWDGSSYNEQFF.

This clonotype was seen repeatedly, ten times or more. This chain uses TRBV6-1 with TRBJ2-5, with 11 positions matching TRBD2. The V segment lost 6 bases and the J segment 5 bases; nucleotides outside the gene matches: 14. Germline CDR1 and CDR2: MNHNS and SASEGT. The CDR3 runs 17 residues. The CDR3 region is CASSPGASGRMGETQYF. The CDR3 coding sequence is TGTGCCAGCAGCCCCGGGGCTAGCGGGAGGATGGGGGAGACCCAGTACTTC.

In its sample, this clonotype was seen many times. The CDR3 spells CASSLAGGHYEQYF. The CDR3 DNA reads TGTGCCAGCAGCTTGGCGGGAGGGCACTACGAGCAGTACTTC. This chain uses TRBV11-2 with TRBJ2-7; 9 bases fit TRBD2. Germline lookup yields CDR1 SGHAT and CDR2 FQNNGV. The J segment lost 3 bases and the V segment lost 3 bases, leaving 3 bases of the junction unmatched. This CDR3 has 14 amino acids.

This clonotype was observed at least ten times. This sequence joins TRBV27 and TRBJ2-5; 8 bases are shared with TRBD2. This CDR3 spans 13 amino acids. The trim removed 10 bases at V and 5 bases at J, leaving 9 bases unmatched. Germline CDR1 and CDR2: MNHEY and SMNVEV (reference sequence). As DNA, the CDR3 is TGTGCCACGGGGGGGCTAGTGGGGGAGACCCAGTACTTC. Residues: CATGGLVGETQYF.

The rearrangement links TRBV19 to TRBJ1-5, with unresolved D. Trimming stripped 3 bases from V and 5 bases from J, with 11 bases between. The germline V gene has CDR1 LNHDA and CDR2 SQIVND (reference sequence). This CDR3 region has 14 residues. CDR3 bases: TGTGCCAGTAGTATCTTAGGGTGGCATCAGCCCCAGCATTTT. Amino acids: CASSILGWHQPQHF.